This record covers a single TCR beta chain. The sample comes from a study of OX40 agonist ivuxolimab in advanced cancers. The repertoire was sequenced with immunoSEQ multiplex PCR; TCRdb's copy has only in-frame clones and lacks some. The profile shows 65,000 to 80,000 clones, about 91% of them singletons. Sequenced material: CD4+ or CD8+ T cells sorted from blood, taken in a trial of the OX40 agonist ivuxolimab. This clonotype was sampled from an adult with an advanced solid tumor such as melanoma, head and neck, liver or kidney cancer.

CDR3 coding DNA: TGTGCCAGCTCACTGACAGGGCAGAACACTGAAGCTTTCTTT. Its protein product is CASSLTGQNTEAFF. This chain connects TRBV18 to TRBJ1-1, with 7 bases matching TRBD1. This CDR3 is built from 14 residues. Trimming at V came to 4 bases and at J to 1 base, leaving 3 bases not matched to a gene. Germline V CDR1 and CDR2: KGHSH, LQKENI.